Following are 14 T cell receptor beta chains from one sample sequenced in a study of lymphopenia after photon versus proton radiotherapy. Libraries were prepared by immunoSEQ multiplex PCR; TCRdb keeps only in-frame clonotypes and omits some of them. In the table there are more than 15,000 clones, 80% to 90% of which are singletons. Sequenced here: peripheral blood, sampled from a patient treated with photon-based radiotherapy. These TCRs come from a woman between 45 and 65 years old with pancreatic cancer.

The chain combines TRBV10-3 with TRBJ1-4; D is ambiguous. CDR3 size: 13 residues. V was shortened by 5 bases and J by 3 bases, with 7 bases between the two germline ends. The germline V gene has CDR1 ENHRY and CDR2 SYGVKD. CDR3 region: CAISSSANEKLFF. The CDR3 bases are TGTGCCATCAGTTCTTCGGCTAATGAAAAACTGTTTTTT.

The V call is TRBV19, the J call TRBJ1-2; D is undetermined. The CDR3 loop spans 15 amino acids. Deletions cut 2 bases from V and 3 bases from J, with 13 bases between. Germline V gene sequence: CDR1 LNHDA, CDR2 SQIVND (reference sequence). The CDR3 DNA reads as TGTGCCAGTAGTATACCTTTTACAGACTACTATGGCTACACCTTC. Residues: CASSIPFTDYYGYTF. Drawing the rest from reference TRBV19 and TRBJ1-2, the complete variable domain is DGGITQSPKYLFRKEGQNVTLSCEQNLNHDAMYWYRQDPGQGLRLIYYSQIVNDFQKGDIAEGYSVSREKKESFPLTVTSAQKNPTAFYLCASSIPFTDYYGYTFGSGTRLTVV.

The chain carries TRBV7-2 and TRBJ2-6; D perhaps matches TRBD2 (6 bases). The CDR3 covers 18 residues. Germline V gene lookup returns CDR1 SGHTA and CDR2 FQGNSA. Trimming shortened V by 4 bases and J by 0 bases, and 16 bases separated the two germline ends. CDR3 loop: CASSYQVSGSSGANVLTF. The CDR3 DNA sequence: TGTGCCAGCAGCTACCAGGTTTCCGGGAGCTCTGGGGCCAACGTCCTGACTTTC. Full variable domain (outside the CDR3, taken from reference TRBV7-2 and TRBJ2-6): GAGVSQSPSNKVTEKGKDVELRCDPISGHTALYWYRQSLGQGLEFLIYFQGNSAPDKSGLPSDRFSAERTGGSVSTLTIQRTQQEDSAVYLCASSYQVSGSSGANVLTFGAGSRLTVL.

This clone is medium-sized within its sample. The chain employs TRBV13 and TRBJ1-2; the match to TRBD1 covers 9 bases. This CDR3 has 14 amino acids. With V trimmed by 2 bases and J by 2 bases, 0 bases remained unmatched. Germline V gene data show CDR1 as PRHDT and CDR2 as FYEKMQ (reference sequence). The CDR3 nucleotides are TGTGCCAGCAGCTTAACAGGGGGCAACTATGGCTACACCTTC. It translates to CASSLTGGNYGYTF.

The chain combines TRBV5-1 with TRBJ2-7; TRBD2 agrees at 7 bases. CDR1 and CDR2 (germline): SGHRS, YFSETQ. With 4 bases clipped from V and 5 bases from J, the junction kept 6 bases outside the gene matches. This CDR3 has 13 residues. The CDR3 DNA sequence: TGCGCCAGCAGCGTCACTAGCGCCCACGAGCAGTACTTC. Amino acids: CASSVTSAHEQYF.

V is TRBV1 and J is TRBJ2-3; TRBD2 was called by the table and not checked on the DNA. TRBV1 is assigned pseudogene status. The CDR3 has 17 residues. CDR3 nucleotides: TGCACCAGCAGCCAAGATAGCGCTAGCGGGAGCTCAGATACGCAGTATTTT. Amino acid sequence: CTSSQDSASGSSDTQYF.

The chain links TRBV5-1 to TRBJ2-2; 9 bases agree with TRBD1. The germline gives CDR1 SGHRS, CDR2 YFSETQ. The CDR3 is 16 amino acids. V lost 2 bases and J lost 3; bases outside the gene matches: 5. The CDR3 loop is CASSLPGTGYTGELFF. In DNA form, the CDR3 reads TGCGCCAGCAGCTTACCCGGGACAGGGTACACCGGGGAGCTGTTTTTT.

The genes are TRBV18 and TRBJ2-1, with D unclear. From germline, CDR1 is KGHSH and CDR2 LQKENI. The CDR3 is 13 amino acids. V was pared by 3 bases and J by 6 bases, with 9 bases between. CDR3 nucleotide sequence: TGTGCCAGCTCACCTAAGGACGGCAATGAGCAGTTCTTC. Protein sequence: CASSPKDGNEQFF.

This clone was seen a single time. The chain links TRBV9 to TRBJ1-5; possible D gene TRBD1, 5 bases. Germline-derived CDR1 and CDR2 are SGDLS and YYNGEE. The CDR3 has 14 amino acids. The V end lost 3 bases, the J end lost 1 base, and 8 bases lay between the germline ends. The CDR3 reads CASSGGLSNQPQHF. The CDR3 DNA reads as TGTGCCAGCAGCGGGGGGTTGAGCAATCAGCCCCAGCATTTT. Full variable domain (outside the CDR3, taken from reference TRBV9 and TRBJ1-5): DSGVTQTPKHLITATGQRVTLRCSPRSGDLSVYWYQQSLDQGLQFLIQYYNGEERAKGNILERFSAQQFPDLHSELNLSSLELGDSALYFCASSGGLSNQPQHFGDGTRLSIL.

The gene calls are TRBV28 and TRBJ1-3; D may be TRBD1 (6 bases). Trimming removed 5 bases at V and 7 bases at J, with 24 bases between. Germline CDR1 and CDR2: MDHEN and SYDVKM. CDR3 length: 17 residues. The chain's CDR3 is CASSPGGQRGGRNTIYF. The DNA for the CDR3 is TGTGCCAGCAGTCCGGGGGGCCAAAGGGGTGGGCGGAACACCATATATTTT.

The chain is built from TRBV6-6 and TRBJ2-7, with unresolved D. V lost 5 bases, J lost 0 bases, and 14 bases lay in between. This CDR3 is 15 amino acids long. Looked up from germline, CDR1 is MNHNY and CDR2 is SVGAGI (reference sequence). The CDR3 is CASSPSGRSSYEQYF. The CDR3 nucleotides read TGTGCCAGCAGTCCCTCGGGCCGAAGCTCCTACGAGCAGTACTTC.

This clone has more than one count but fewer than ten. J is TRBJ2-7 and V is TRBV5-1, with D maybe TRBD2 (5 bases). V was clipped by 0 bases and J by 2 bases, with 21 bases between them. The CDR3 runs to 18 residues. Germline V lookup: CDR1 SGHRS, CDR2 YFSETQ. CDR3 sequence: CASSLDKEVHRTTYEQYF. The DNA for the CDR3 is TGCGCCAGCAGCTTGGATAAGGAGGTCCACCGTACCACCTACGAGCAGTACTTC.

The DNA for the CDR3 is TGTGCCTGGGGCGCGGACAGCCCCTACGAGCAGTACTTC. Encoded protein: CAWGADSPYEQYF. The V and J genes are TRBV30 and TRBJ2-7; perhaps TRBD1 as D (6 bases). The germline CDR1 and CDR2 sequences are GTSNPN and SVGIG (reference sequence). The CDR3 contains 13 residues. V dropped 5 bases and J dropped 2 bases, with 13 bases sitting between them.

This chain uses TRBV9 with TRBJ2-1; D is unresolved. Germline V lookup: CDR1 SGDLS, CDR2 YYNGEE. The CDR3 spans 14 residues. The V gene lost 4 bases and the J gene lost 9 bases, with 17 bases spanning the gap. The CDR3 bases are TGTGCCAGCAGCCCCCCGGGCGCCTACCTTGAGCAGTTCTTC. Its translation: CASSPPGAYLEQFF.